A selection of T cell receptor beta chains follows, all from one sample in a study of blood T cell repertoires in COVID-19. TCRdb's table, derived via immunoSEQ multiplex PCR, lists solely in-frame clones and lacks some. The sample records 88,000 or so clones, over 65% being singletons. Sequencing used peripheral blood. The receptors derive from a human donor in a cohort sampled during active COVID-19. Both conserved end residues are part of each CDR3. The D gene is left open where the match is weak. Clone size is not always given. Where it is, it says once, few, many or a class for expanded clones.

TGTGCCAGCAGGATCGGGACAGGCTACCACGAGCAGTACTTC	CASRIGTGYHEQYF	TRBJ2-7	TRBV6-5	TRBD1	.
TGTGCCAGCAGCTTCGGAGATACGCAGTATTTT	CASSFGDTQYF	TRBJ2-3	TRBV5-6	.	.
TGTGCCAGCTCACCACGACCGCCACAGAACAATCAGCCCCAGCATTTT	CASSPRPPQNNQPQHF	TRBJ1-5	TRBV18	.	few
TGTGCCAGCCCTAACCTTAGCGGGAGAGGGGATACGCAGTATTTT	CASPNLSGRGDTQYF	TRBJ2-3	TRBV27	TRBD2	.
TGTGCCAGCCGACCGGAGGGAAATTCACCCCTCCACTTT	CASRPEGNSPLHF	TRBJ1-6	TRBV12-3/TRBV12-4	.	.
TGTGCCAGCAGCTTAGTTTGGGCTCTGAGACGCAATCAGCCCCAGCATTTT	CASSLVWALRRNQPQHF	TRBJ1-5	TRBV11-2	.	once
TGTGCCAGCTCACCTAAGGCAGGGGGCGGTGAGACCCAGTACTTC	CASSPKAGGGETQYF	TRBJ2-5	TRBV18	TRBD1	.
TGTGCCAGCAGCCCCCGGCCGACAGGGGCGGGAAGTGGCTACACCTTC	CASSPRPTGAGSGYTF	TRBJ1-2	TRBV7-2	TRBD1	.
TGTGCCAGCTCACCGGAACAGCAAAACATTCAGTACTTC	CASSPEQQNIQYF	TRBJ2-4	TRBV18	.	.
TGTGCCAGTAGTAGGCGACAGGGGGTCTACGAGCAGTACTTC	CASSRRQGVYEQYF	TRBJ2-7	TRBV19	TRBD1	.
TGTGCCAGCAGACCTACAGGGGAGGATGGCTACACCTTC	CASRPTGEDGYTF	TRBJ1-2	TRBV28	TRBD1	.
TGTGCCAGCAGTGGCAGGGGCGCCGGCTATGGCTACACCTTC	CASSGRGAGYGYTF	TRBJ1-2	TRBV2	.	.
TGTGCCAGAACGACAAACCCCAGCGGGGATTGTGAAAAACTGTTTTTT	CARTTNPSGDCEKLFF	TRBJ1-4	TRBV28	.	.
TGTGCCAGCTCACAGGGACAGGGGGCATCTTTCGGAAACACCATATATTTT	CASSQGQGASFGNTIYF	TRBJ1-3	TRBV18	TRBD1	.
TGTGCCAGCAGTTCAAGGACAGCCGTCTCCTACAATGAGCAGTTCTTC	CASSSRTAVSYNEQFF	TRBJ2-1	TRBV28	.	.
TGTGCCAGCAGTTCGTCCCCTGGGCGTCCGCTAAGCTATGGCTACACCTTC	CASSSSPGRPLSYGYTF	TRBJ1-2	TRBV27	.	.
TGTGCCAGCAGTCTGGGACTAGCGGGGGCCTACGAGCAGTACTTC	CASSLGLAGAYEQYF	TRBJ2-7	TRBV6-2/TRBV6-3	TRBD2	.
TGTGCTAGTGGTTTGGTACCTCTAACCCTGTATGGCTACACCTTC	CASGLVPLTLYGYTF	TRBJ1-2	TRBV12-5	.	.
TGTGCCAGCAGCCAGGGAGTGGCAGGCCAAATCTACGAGCAGTACTTC	CASSQGVAGQIYEQYF	TRBJ2-7	TRBV14	.	.
TGCGCCAGCAGCCAAGATCGGAGGGGGCGCCTCTATGGCTACACCTTC	CASSQDRRGRLYGYTF	TRBJ1-2	TRBV4-3	TRBD1	.
TGTGCCAGCAGCTCGGACAGGCGGATCAACACTGAAGCTTTCTTT	CASSSDRRINTEAFF	TRBJ1-1	TRBV3-1/TRBV3-2	TRBD1	.
TGTGCCAGCAGCGCCCGAGGGAGGGCGAACACCGGGGAGCTGTTTTTT	CASSARGRANTGELFF	TRBJ2-2	TRBV9	TRBD2	once
TGCAGTGCTTATATGAACACTGAAGCTTTCTTT	CSAYMNTEAFF	TRBJ1-1	TRBV20-1	.	.
TGTGCCAGTACCGTATTGGGGGACAGGGACAAGGCTGAGCAGTTCTTC	CASTVLGDRDKAEQFF	TRBJ2-1	TRBV19	TRBD1	.
TGTGCCAGCAGCTTAGGGGTAGCGGGGGGGCAGGCAGAGACCCAGTACTTC	CASSLGVAGGQAETQYF	TRBJ2-5	TRBV11-2	TRBD2	.
TGTGCCAGCAGCCTGCAGAGGGCGGCCTACGAGCAGTACTTC	CASSLQRAAYEQYF	TRBJ2-7	TRBV7-2	.	.
TGTGCCAGCAGCCCAGCGTCTCAGGGCACTGGAAACACCATATATTTT	CASSPASQGTGNTIYF	TRBJ1-3	TRBV6-6	.	many
TGTGCCAGCAGCCACCACAATGGAGCTTTCTTT	CASSHHNGAFF	TRBJ1-1	TRBV4-2	.	.
TGTGCCAGCAGTGGGCTAGGAGTTGGAGAGACCCAGTACTTC	CASSGLGVGETQYF	TRBJ2-5	TRBV2	.	.
TGCGCCAGCAGCTTGTTCCCTGGAGGAGAAAACATTCAGTACTTC	CASSLFPGGENIQYF	TRBJ2-4	TRBV5-1	.	.
TGTGCCTGGACCGAGGACTTTAGGTGGGGCTCTGGGGCCAACGTCCTGACTTTC	CAWTEDFRWGSGANVLTF	TRBJ2-6	TRBV30	.	.
TGTGCCAGCAGCCAAGATTTAGCGGGAGGGGCAGATACGCAGTATTTT	CASSQDLAGGADTQYF	TRBJ2-3	TRBV3-1/TRBV3-2	TRBD2	.
TGTGCCAGCAGTGAACAAGGGGGTTTGGCTAACTATGGCTACACCTTC	CASSEQGGLANYGYTF	TRBJ1-2	TRBV6-1	.	.
TGTGCCAGCAGTTACTTTGGGACAGGGAATGAAAAACTGTTTTTT	CASSYFGTGNEKLFF	TRBJ1-4	TRBV6-6	TRBD1	.
TGTGCCAGCAGTGAGGGGATGGGAGAAGCGGCAGTCTACGAGCAGTACTTC	CASSEGMGEAAVYEQYF	TRBJ2-7	TRBV6-1	.	.
TGTGCCAGTAGTATAGAACAGTCCCAAGAGACCCAGTACTTC	CASSIEQSQETQYF	TRBJ2-5	TRBV19	.	.
TGCGCCAGCAGCCCCCCGGGACAGGGCACAGATACGCAGTATTTT	CASSPPGQGTDTQYF	TRBJ2-3	TRBV5-1	TRBD1	.
TGTGCCAGTAGAGGGCAGGGCCAGGGGGCTGAAGCTTTCTTT	CASRGQGQGAEAFF	TRBJ1-1	TRBV19	TRBD1	few
TGTGCCAGCAGCTCGGATGAGCAGTTCTTC	CASSSDEQFF	TRBJ2-1	TRBV11-2	.	.
TGCGCCAGCAGCCACCGCGGGGCGAACACCGGGGAGCTGTTTTTT	CASSHRGANTGELFF	TRBJ2-2	TRBV5-1	.	.